These T cell receptor beta chains were read from a single sample in a study of T-cell memory formation after mild COVID-19. Each CDR3 protein is one row after TCRdb ran MiXCR on the 5' RACE reads. The sample carries about 150,000 distinct CDR3 sequences, 10% to 15% recorded once. Sequencing was performed on PBMCs or a T cell subset sorted from them (not recorded which). The receptors come from a man younger than 30 who had mild COVID-19 (a few samples of this study predate the infection). Cell type and time point are not known. The CDR3 runs from the conserved cysteine through the conserved F or W. The order of the fields is J gene, V gene, clone size, CDR3 protein. Not all rows give a size; the values are once, few, many and, for expanded clones, a class.

j_gene: TRBJ1-1; v_gene: TRBV5-1; abundance: few; CDR3aa: CASSLQGTNTEAFF
j_gene: TRBJ1-1; v_gene: TRBV20-1; abundance: NA; CDR3aa: CSARDSLKRSTNTEAFF
j_gene: TRBJ1-4; v_gene: TRBV6-5; abundance: NA; CDR3aa: CASSSTGGQGEKLFF
j_gene: TRBJ2-1; v_gene: TRBV29-1; abundance: NA; CDR3aa: CSVQGGLRSYNEQFF
j_gene: TRBJ2-7; v_gene: TRBV7-2; abundance: NA; CDR3aa: CASSRSGGGGLSYEQYF
j_gene: TRBJ2-3; v_gene: TRBV13; abundance: NA; CDR3aa: CASSSRPEGAHTDTQYF
j_gene: TRBJ1-4; v_gene: TRBV29-1; abundance: NA; CDR3aa: CSVEGSSVHEKLFF
j_gene: TRBJ2-6; v_gene: TRBV5-6; abundance: medium-sized; CDR3aa: CASRRTGGANVLTF
j_gene: TRBJ1-3; v_gene: TRBV7-2; abundance: NA; CDR3aa: CASSLRVPGNTIYF
j_gene: TRBJ2-3; v_gene: TRBV28; abundance: few; CDR3aa: CASSTGGKVDTQYF
j_gene: TRBJ1-1; v_gene: TRBV18; abundance: few; CDR3aa: CASSPQWRVDTEAFF
j_gene: TRBJ2-1; v_gene: TRBV11-2; abundance: many; CDR3aa: CASSLDPNPSNEQFF
j_gene: TRBJ2-1; v_gene: TRBV7-3; abundance: NA; CDR3aa: CASSPGGEQFF
j_gene: TRBJ2-1; v_gene: TRBV5-1; abundance: few; CDR3aa: CASSLRSPGTSGGNEQFF
j_gene: TRBJ2-1; v_gene: TRBV20-1; abundance: NA; CDR3aa: CSALALNEQFF
j_gene: TRBJ1-2; v_gene: TRBV20-1; abundance: NA; CDR3aa: CSARTNYGYTF
j_gene: TRBJ2-3; v_gene: TRBV5-1; abundance: NA; CDR3aa: CASSFYTDTQYF
j_gene: TRBJ2-3; v_gene: TRBV7-2; abundance: NA; CDR3aa: CASSLRQGADTQYF
j_gene: TRBJ1-2; v_gene: TRBV12-3/TRBV12-4; abundance: NA; CDR3aa: CASRRRGLEYGYTF
j_gene: TRBJ1-2; v_gene: TRBV6-6; abundance: NA; CDR3aa: CASSPAAAHGYTF
j_gene: TRBJ1-2; v_gene: TRBV12-3/TRBV12-4; abundance: few; CDR3aa: CASSLLGGGNTF
j_gene: TRBJ2-5; v_gene: TRBV7-3; abundance: NA; CDR3aa: CASSLTGGTKETQYF